The sequence of this TCR beta chain was determined in a study of OX40 agonist ivuxolimab in advanced cancers. Study details: Hepatocellular carcinoma, melanoma, renal cell or head and neck cancer affected the dose-escalation patients. Mean age approximately 59 years, range 23 to 79; just over 80% male.

Data came from immunoSEQ multiplex PCR; TCRdb stores just in-frame clones and leaves some out. The sample has about 94,000 clones, about 88% seen once. The sequence derives from an adult with an advanced solid tumor such as melanoma, head and neck, liver or kidney cancer. The specimen comprised CD4+ or CD8+ T cells sorted from blood, sampled in a trial of the OX40 agonist ivuxolimab.

Here the CDR3 reads CASSSSLAGDPDTQYF. CDR3 in DNA: TGTGCCAGCAGTTCCTCACTAGCGGGGGACCCAGATACGCAGTATTTT. The gene calls are TRBV27 and TRBJ2-3; 11 bases fit TRBD2. The ends lost 4 bases at V and 4 bases at J; junction bases unmatched: 7. The CDR3 totals 16 residues. Germline CDR1 is MNHEY and CDR2 is SMNVEV (reference sequence).